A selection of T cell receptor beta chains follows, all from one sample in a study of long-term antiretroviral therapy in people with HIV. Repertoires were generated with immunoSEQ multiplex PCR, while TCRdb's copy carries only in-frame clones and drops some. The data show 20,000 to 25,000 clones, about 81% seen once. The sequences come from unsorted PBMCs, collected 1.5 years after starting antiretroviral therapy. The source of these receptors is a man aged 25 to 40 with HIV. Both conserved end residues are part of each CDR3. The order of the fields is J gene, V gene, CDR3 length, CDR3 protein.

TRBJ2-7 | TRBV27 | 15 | CASSLSRGSSYEQYF
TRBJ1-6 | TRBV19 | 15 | CASSMGTYVNSPLHF
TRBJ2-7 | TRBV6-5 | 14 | CASRAPSGGVEQYF
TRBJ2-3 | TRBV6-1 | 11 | CASSRTDTQYF
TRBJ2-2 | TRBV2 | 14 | CASRTLGEVGELFF
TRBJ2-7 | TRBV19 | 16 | CASSIYRQGFIYEQYF
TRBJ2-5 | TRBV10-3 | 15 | CAISEKIALQETQYF
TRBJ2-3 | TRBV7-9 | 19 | CASPKSRAGPLDNTDTQYF
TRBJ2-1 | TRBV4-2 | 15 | CASSERTDNSNEQFF
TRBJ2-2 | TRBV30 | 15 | CAWRSPLTFVGELFF
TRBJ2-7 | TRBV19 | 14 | CASSRTGFSYEQYF
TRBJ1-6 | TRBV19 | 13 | CASSTHRDSPLHF
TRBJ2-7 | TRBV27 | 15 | CASSPRTGGSYEQYF
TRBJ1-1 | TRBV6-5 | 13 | CASSYEANTEAFF
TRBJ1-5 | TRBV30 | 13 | CAWSGAGGQPQHF
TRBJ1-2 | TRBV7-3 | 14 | CASSWGRTNYGYTF
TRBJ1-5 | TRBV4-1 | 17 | CASSQDLGTGGNQPQHF
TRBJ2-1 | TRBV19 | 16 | CASSIVSGEPYNEQFF
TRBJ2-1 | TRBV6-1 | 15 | CASSATGARGNEQFF
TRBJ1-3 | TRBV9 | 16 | CASSVRGRGSGNTIYF
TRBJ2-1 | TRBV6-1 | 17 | CASSEWGGLAGAGEQFF
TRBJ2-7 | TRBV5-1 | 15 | CASSSPGASSYEQYF
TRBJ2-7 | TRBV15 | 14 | CATSRDMQRYEQYF
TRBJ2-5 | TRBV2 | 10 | CASMIETQYF